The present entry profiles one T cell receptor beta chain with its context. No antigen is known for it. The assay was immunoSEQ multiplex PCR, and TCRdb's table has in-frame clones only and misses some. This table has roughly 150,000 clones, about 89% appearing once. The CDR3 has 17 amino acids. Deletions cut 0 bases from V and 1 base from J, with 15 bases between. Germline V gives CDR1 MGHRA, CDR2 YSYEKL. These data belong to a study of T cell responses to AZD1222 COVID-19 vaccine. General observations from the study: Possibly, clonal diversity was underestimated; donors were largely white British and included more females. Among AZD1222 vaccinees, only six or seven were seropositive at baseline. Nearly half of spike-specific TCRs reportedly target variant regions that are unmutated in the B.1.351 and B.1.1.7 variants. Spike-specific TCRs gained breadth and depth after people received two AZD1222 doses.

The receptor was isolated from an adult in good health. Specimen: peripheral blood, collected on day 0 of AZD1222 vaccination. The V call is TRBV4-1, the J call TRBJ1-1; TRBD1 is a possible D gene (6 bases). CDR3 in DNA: TGCGCCAGCAGCCAAGAGAGGACAGCGCTAAAGAACACTGAAGCTTTCTTT. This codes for CASSQERTALKNTEAFF.